Below, 10 T cell receptor beta chains from the same sample are listed, as sequenced in a study of blood T cells in healthy people across ages. Alongside a J-beta primer mix, a sample-barcoded 5' primer served in a second PCR lasting about 7 to 12 cycles. TCRdb reprocessed the 5' RACE reads via MiXCR and lists one record per CDR3 protein. There are about 590,000 distinct CDR3 sequences in the sample; approximately 30% occur only once, and about 15% lies in the top ten. The source material was blood. Receptors were obtained from a woman of 80 years or more in good health.

The rearrangement joins TRBV15 to TRBJ2-6; D possibly corresponds to TRBD1 (5 bases). The CDR3 runs to 15 residues. Trimming removed 4 bases at V and 1 base at J, with 8 bases between. CDR1 and CDR2 (germline): LNHNV, YYDKDF (reference sequence). CDR3 sequence (DNA): TGTGCCACCAGCAAAGACAGTTCTGGGGCCAACGTCCTGACTTTC. This encodes CATSKDSSGANVLTF.

In its sample, this clonotype was seen a few times. V usage is TRBV21-1 and J usage is TRBJ1-6. TRBV21-1 corresponds to a pseudogene. The CDR3 has 17 residues. CDR3 coding DNA: TGTGCCAGCAGCAAATTTCGGTGGAGCTCCTATAATTCACCCCTCCACTTT. This codes for CASSKFRWSSYNSPLHF.

The sample holds many counts of this clonotype. This chain uses TRBV6-2 or TRBV6-3 with TRBJ1-5; D not certain. V lost 10 bases, J lost 2 bases, and 15 bases lay in between. Germline assignment: CDR1 MNHEY and CDR2 SVGEGT. This CDR3 region has 14 residues. CDR3 sequence: CATLQMFGNQPQHF. The DNA for the CDR3 is TGTGCCACGCTCCAGATGTTCGGCAATCAGCCCCAGCATTTT.

Many counts were recorded for this clonotype. This chain connects TRBV5-6 to TRBJ2-7; possibly TRBD1 for D (6 bases). Deletions cut 3 bases from V and 2 bases from J, with 18 bases between. The CDR3 extends over 16 amino acids. CDR1 is SGHDT and CDR2 is YYEEEE in the germline V gene. The DNA of the CDR3 is TGTGCCAGCAGCTCCCAATTGGACAGTTACGCCTACGAGCAGTACTTC. Protein: CASSSQLDSYAYEQYF.

This clonotype was seen a handful of times. The chain recombines TRBV5-4 with TRBJ2-5, with no clear D. Germline V CDR1 and CDR2: SGHNT, YYREEE (reference sequence). This CDR3 is built from 12 residues. V lost 3 bases to trimming and J lost 5 bases, with 8 bases between them. DNA for the CDR3: TGTGCCAGCAGCTGGGCCCGGGAGACCCAGTACTTC. Its protein is CASSWARETQYF.

As regards this clonotype: This may arise from a read error, as a much more abundant clone is one base away. V is TRBV10-3 and J is TRBJ2-1; D could derive from TRBD1 or TRBD2 (6 bases each). The CDR3 has 14 residues. The germline CDR1 and CDR2 sequences are ENHRY and SYGVKD. In nucleotides, the CDR3 is TGTGCCATCAGGACAGGAGGGACCAACAATAAGCAGTTCTTC. This translates into CAIRTGGTNNKQFF.

This clonotype has ten or more counts. The chain couples TRBV6-5 to TRBJ1-2; 7 bases fit TRBD1. Germline trimming cut 5 bases from V and 3 bases from J; bases unmatched to any gene: 6. This CDR3 is built from 14 residues. The germline V gene encodes CDR1 MNHEY and CDR2 SVGAGI. CDR3 loop: CASSLGGLDYGYTF. For the CDR3, the DNA is TGTGCCAGCAGTCTAGGGGGCCTGGACTATGGCTACACCTTC.

This clonotype was observed many times. The V gene is TRBV5-1, the J gene TRBJ2-1; D perhaps matches TRBD2 (5 bases). In germline, CDR1 is SGHRS, CDR2 YFSETQ. This CDR3 has 14 residues. Trimming shortened V by 0 bases and J by 4 bases, and 8 bases separated the two germline ends. CDR3 nucleotide sequence: TGCGCCAGCAGCTTGGAACGAGGGTACAATGAGCAGTTCTTC. Its protein is CASSLERGYNEQFF.

Comments on this clonotype: A much larger clonotype is one base distant, so this may be a read error. The CDR3 nucleotides read TGCGCCGGCAGTTCTACAGGCCCCCAAGAGACCCAGTACTTC. This gives the protein CAGSSTGPQETQYF. V and J are TRBV5-1 and TRBJ2-5; the D gene is possibly TRBD1 (5 bases). This CDR3 has 14 residues. Germline loops: CDR1 SGHRS, CDR2 YFSETQ.

The chain couples TRBV5-1 to TRBJ1-1, with 9 nucleotides matching TRBD1. Germline V lookup: CDR1 SGHRS, CDR2 YFSETQ. The CDR3 consists of 13 residues. V gave up 4 bases and J gave up 5 bases; unmatched junction bases: 3. The CDR3: CASSETGGTEAFF. As DNA, the CDR3 is TGCGCCAGCAGCGAGACAGGGGGAACTGAAGCTTTCTTT.